Sequencing of this T cell receptor beta chain was carried out in a study of regulatory T cells in long-lasting Graves disease. This clonotype was picked up one time. Noted time point: persistent/refractory GD, antithyroid drugs over 5 years with positive TRAb. Extracted RNA from PBMCs served as the source of the TCR library. This CDR3 is built from 13 residues. Trimming pared 3 bases from V and 2 bases from J, leaving 11 bases between. Germline CDR1 is SQVTM and CDR2 is ANQGSEA. Relying on iRepertoire HTBI primers and Arm-PCR of CDR3 regions, the team built TCR beta libraries. MiXCR was run by TCRdb on the multiplex PCR reads, yielding one entry per CDR3 protein. The table records around 400,000 distinct CDR3 sequences, 23% of them present only once.

The TCR originated in a female donor with Graves disease. The source was peripheral blood mononuclear cells (PBMCs), collected when the disease was refractory, from a patient treated with antithyroid drugs. The chain recombines TRBV29-1 with TRBJ2-7; D ambiguous. The CDR3 is CSVELLGTYEQYF. DNA for the CDR3: TGCAGCGTTGAGTTGTTAGGGACCTACGAGCAGTACTTC.